This T cell receptor (beta chain) was recorded in a study of blood T cell repertoires in COVID-19. Study in general: There were acute and convalescent COVID-19 samples, and they came from the United States, Italy and Spain. In each case, the material was cDNA or gDNA derived from T cells, B-cell-depleted T cells, or PBMCs.

This CDR3 region has 13 residues. V was clipped by 6 bases and J by 0 bases, with 8 bases between them. Germline V lookup: CDR1 KGHSH, CDR2 LQKENI. Study processing details: Estimation of nucleated cell counts relied on the amplification of reference gene primers. The assay was immunoSEQ multiplex PCR, and TCRdb's table has in-frame clones only and misses some. V and J calls and clone size are those listed in that table; D and trimming were worked out from the DNA. The sample includes over 100,000 clones, about 87% of them seen just once. The rearrangement joins TRBV18 to TRBJ2-5; D is possibly TRBD1 (5 bases). The source material was peripheral blood. This TCR was recovered from a man aged 50-59 years with acute or convalescent COVID-19. The CDR3 DNA reads as TGTGCCAGCTCTTCAGGGAACCAAGAGACCCAGTACTTC. Translating it yields CASSSGNQETQYF.